The 2 T cell receptor beta chains reported below all come from one sample, sequenced in a study of shared clonotypes between healthy human individuals. The table came from immunoSEQ multiplex PCR; TCRdb's copy has only in-frame clones and leaves some out. Of more than 2 million clones listed, under 97% are singletons. The sample consisted of naive CD4+ T cells sorted from blood. As for subset: CD45RA+ positively selected. These receptors were taken from a man younger than 35 in good health.

The rearrangement links TRBV6-1 to TRBJ1-1, with 10 positions matching TRBD1. The CDR3 contains 17 residues. Trimming took 3 bases from V and 5 from J; bases not matched to a gene: 12. CDR1 MNHNS and CDR2 SASEGT come from the germline V gene. As DNA, the CDR3 is TGTGCCAGCAGTGATTCGACAGGGGGCGCGGTTTGGACTGAAGCTTTCTTT. It encodes CASSDSTGGAVWTEAFF.

The rearrangement joins TRBV5-6 to TRBJ1-5; TRBD1 agrees at 7 bases. The length of the CDR3 is 13 residues. Trimming cost V 4 bases and J 7 bases; bases outside gene matches: 5. Germline V gene sequence: CDR1 SGHDT, CDR2 YYEEEE. The CDR3 coding sequence is TGTGCCAGCAGCCGGGACAGAGAACAGCCCCAGCATTTT. This gives the protein CASSRDREQPQHF.